Presented here are 9 T cell receptor beta chains from one specimen sequenced in a study of cytomegalovirus exposure and HLA in healthy donors. The PCR employed 60 Vbeta primers together with 13 Jbeta primers. Sequencing was performed with immunoSEQ multiplex PCR; in TCRdb, only in-frame clones are kept and a portion is missing. The sample table includes roughly 190,000 clones. Material for sequencing was PBMCs. Source of these receptors: a man aged 30 to 45 in good health and CMV-seronegative.

This chain links TRBV18 with TRBJ1-2; D remains unclear. V lost 3 bases, J lost 8 bases, and 19 bases lay in between. The germline gives CDR1 KGHSH, CDR2 LQKENI. This CDR3 contains 15 residues. This chain's CDR3 is CASSPPPVLGEGYTF. CDR3 nucleotides: TGTGCCAGCTCACCGCCGCCGGTCCTCGGTGAGGGCTACACCTTC.

The chain uses TRBV10-3 and TRBJ2-3; D is possibly TRBD2 (7 bases). V was trimmed by 9 bases and J by 2 bases, leaving 18 bases between them. The germline gives CDR1 ENHRY, CDR2 SYGVKD. This CDR3 has 15 amino acids. The chain's CDR3 is CAIRGGLGITDTQYF. Written as DNA, the CDR3 is TGTGCCATAAGGGGGGGACTCGGCATCACAGATACGCAGTATTTT.

V and J are TRBV19 and TRBJ2-7; 10 bases agree with TRBD1. The CDR3 is 14 residues long. CDR1 and CDR2 from the germline V gene are LNHDA and SQIVND (reference sequence). The junction had 5 bases not matched to a gene; V was cut back by 5 bases and J by 4 bases. CDR3 coding DNA: TGTGCCAGTAGTTACCAGGACAGGGGGTACGAGCAGTACTTC. Encoded protein: CASSYQDRGYEQYF.

This chain connects TRBV5-4 to TRBJ2-1; 10 positions match TRBD2. The CDR3 has 16 amino acids. Germline CDR1 is SGHNT and CDR2 is YYREEE (reference sequence). After removal of 1 base from V and 8 bases from J, the junction contained 9 bases not matched to a gene. The CDR3, as DNA: TGTGCCAGCAGCTTGTCTCAAGCGGGGGGGATCGATGAGCAGTTCTTC. Its translation: CASSLSQAGGIDEQFF.

The V and J genes are TRBV29-1 and TRBJ2-6, with 10 bases matching TRBD1. From germline, CDR1 is SQVTM and CDR2 ANQGSEA. The J segment lost 0 bases and the V segment lost 6 bases, leaving 2 bases of the junction unmatched. This CDR3 is built from 15 residues. Here the CDR3 reads CSVDRGLSGANVLTF. CDR3 in DNA: TGCAGCGTCGACAGGGGGCTCTCTGGGGCCAACGTCCTGACTTTC.

The rearrangement links TRBV6-5 to TRBJ2-5; weak D call: TRBD1 (5 bases). The V and J ends lost 1 base and 2 bases respectively, with 11 bases between them. The V gene's germline CDR1 is MNHEY and CDR2 SVGAGI. There are 15 residues in the CDR3. CDR3 sequence reads: CASSYFDSTQETQYF. Written as DNA, the CDR3 is TGTGCCAGCAGTTACTTCGACAGTACGCAAGAGACCCAGTACTTC.

This chain joins TRBV5-6 and TRBJ2-7, with 9 bases aligning to TRBD1. The length of the CDR3 is 16 residues. The J segment lost 0 bases and the V segment lost 4 bases, leaving 8 bases of the junction unmatched. Per the germline V gene, CDR1 is SGHDT and CDR2 is YYEEEE. The CDR3 reads CASSRRQGDVSYEQYF. The CDR3 DNA reads TGTGCCAGCAGCCGGAGACAGGGGGACGTCTCCTACGAGCAGTACTTC. Based on the CDR3 plus reference TRBV5-6 and TRBJ2-7, the full variable domain is DAGVTQSPTHLIKTRGQQVTLRCSPKSGHDTVSWYQQALGQGPQFIFQYYEEEERQRGNFPDRFSGHQFPNYSSELNVNALLLGDSALYLCASSRRQGDVSYEQYFGPGTRLTVT.

The J gene is TRBJ2-7, the V gene TRBV11-2; 9 bases line up with TRBD2. The germline V gene encodes CDR1 SGHAT and CDR2 FQNNGV. Trimming removed 5 bases from V and 9 bases from J; junction bases left unmatched: 23. The CDR3 sequence is 18 residues long. CDR3 DNA sequence: TGTGCCAGCAGCCTCAAAGTAGGCGGGGGGGCGCTAGCTCATTGGCAGTACTTC. This sequence encodes CASSLKVGGGALAHWQYF. The variable domain in full, completed from reference TRBV11-2 and TRBJ2-7, reads EAGVAQSPRYKIIEKRQSVAFWCNPISGHATLYWYQQILGQGPKLLIQFQNNGVVDDSQLPKDRFSAERLKGVDSTLKIQPAKLEDSAVYLCASSLKVGGGALAHWQYFGPGTRLTVT.

The chain has TRBV11-3 and TRBJ2-7; tentatively, D is TRBD1 (5 bases). V was shortened by 5 bases and J by 6 bases, with 17 bases between the two germline ends. The CDR3 sequence is 14 residues long. Germline CDR1 and CDR2: SGHNT and YENEEA. DNA of the CDR3: TGTGCCAGCAGCCTTTATGGGGCCGGATCCGAGCAGTACTTC. Its protein is CASSLYGAGSEQYF.